This T cell receptor beta chain emerged from a study of blood T cell repertoires in COVID-19 (TCRdb year 2020). At the level of the whole study: Collaborator samples came from the United States, Italy and Spain and covered acute and convalescent phases of COVID-19. The prospective study material was composed of cDNA or gDNA derived from T cells, B-cell-depleted T cells, or PBMCs. The dataset comprised deeply sampled blood TCRbeta repertoires from subjects exposed to, actively infected with, or recovered from COVID-19. The repertoires were made available in a free public database intended to serve as a resource for research on the immune response to SARS-CoV-2. Samples came from the ongoing ImmuneRACE study (first 160 participants) plus 1,254 subjects from 6 global collaborators. Sample metadata almost always included a de-identified subject ID, COVID-19 status, age in years and sex. Where available, HLA class I and class II types were obtained from metadata supplied by the sample provider rather than from assay-based typing. Findings and caveats that apply to the study as a whole: Clinical and demographic metadata were provided uncurated, with the amount varying by source and participant.

The germline V gene supplies CDR1 SGHTS and CDR2 YDEGEE. Including the terminal cysteine and phenylalanine, the CDR3 comprises 19 residues. CDR3 DNA is the only sequence kept; it has 57 bases, read in frame from the first base. From V the trimming removes 4 bases and from J it removes 5 bases, while the gene matches leave 21 bases of the junction unaccounted for. TCRbeta CDR3 regions were amplified from genomic DNA by means of the immunoSEQ Assay, a bias-controlled multiplex PCR. Concerning the study's data processing: Within the assay, amplification of reference gene primers was used to estimate how many nucleated cells each sample contained. To quantify the absolute abundance of each unique TCRbeta CDR3 rearrangement, sequence reads were collapsed and filtered. For each sample, productive Simpson clonality was calculated as the square root of Simpson's diversity index over productive rearrangements. TCRdb stores this immuneACCESS table with in-frame sequences only. Part of the clones is absent; in the studies checked, under half of the shortfall reflects unresolved V genes, and no reason is known for the rest. That table is the source of V, J and clone size, and D and trimming were worked out from the DNA. This sample gives 360,000 or so clones in total; almost 90% of them show up just once. The ten top clones hold 5% to 8.5% of the sample.

Each collaborating institution followed its own protocols to collect whole blood in K2EDTA tubes. For TCRbeta analysis, collaborator samples were shipped as frozen whole blood, as isolated PBMCs, or as DNA extracted from either sample type. About this clone itself: It lacks a known antigen. It has no much larger one-base neighbor in the sample; base qualities were not kept.

The clonotype originates from a young man with active or convalescent COVID-19. The receptor chain draws on TRBV5-8 and TRBJ1-5, with 7 junctional bases fitting TRBD1. The sequenced material came from peripheral blood. The DNA sequence is as follows: TGTGCCAGCAGCCAGACAGGGTGGGGGTTTGTCTTGGAAGATCAGCCCCAGCATTTT. Translated, this gives CASSQTGWGFVLEDQPQHF.